Following are 15 T cell receptor beta chains from one sample sequenced in a study of blood T cell repertoires in COVID-19. Produced via immunoSEQ multiplex PCR; TCRdb's table is partial and in-frame only. The table includes 450,000 to 500,000 clones, 75% to 90% detected once. The sample taken for sequencing was peripheral blood. The source is a human donor in a cohort sampled during active COVID-19.

The chain is built from TRBV21-1 and TRBJ2-7; TRBD2, the D gene given by the table, was not confirmed from the DNA. TRBV21-1 is listed as a pseudogene. This CDR3 has 14 amino acids. The CDR3: CASSHTGRYYEQYF. CDR3 bases: TGTGCCAGCAGCCACACCGGGAGATACTACGAGCAGTACTTC.

DNA of the CDR3: TGTGCCAGCAGCCCCCGCGGAAGCGGCTACACAGATACGCAGTATTTT. It is translated as CASSPRGSGYTDTQYF. This chain connects TRBV7-3 to TRBJ2-3; maybe TRBD2 (5 bases). CDR3 length: 16 residues. V was cut by 5 bases and J by 2 bases, with 17 bases left in between. CDR1 SGHTA and CDR2 FQGTGA come from the germline V gene.

This chain connects TRBV6-2 or TRBV6-3 to TRBJ1-4, with D possibly being TRBD1 (6 bases). Trimming took off 5 bases at V and 5 bases at J, with 21 bases between the two ends. This CDR3 region has 17 residues. Germline loops: CDR1 MNHEY, CDR2 SVGEGT. The CDR3: CASSTGIQGTGNEKLFF. The CDR3 nucleotides are TGTGCCAGCAGTACTGGGATTCAGGGAACAGGGAATGAAAAACTGTTTTTT.

The rearrangement uses TRBV6-5 and TRBJ1-1; TRBD1 agrees at 8 bases. The J segment lost 5 bases and the V segment lost 9 bases, leaving 8 bases of the junction unmatched. The CDR3 has 13 residues. Germline V gives CDR1 MNHEY, CDR2 SVGAGI. Here the CDR3 reads CARNTGGDTEAFF. In nucleotides, the CDR3 is TGTGCCAGGAACACAGGGGGAGATACTGAAGCTTTCTTT.

This clone was seen a single time. J is TRBJ1-2 and V is TRBV7-3; D is perhaps TRBD1 (5 bases). The V and J ends lost 0 bases and 6 bases respectively, with 17 bases between them. This CDR3 contains 16 residues. The germline gives CDR1 SGHTA, CDR2 FQGTGA. The CDR3: CASSLTGSRDSHGYTF. CDR3 DNA: TGTGCCAGCAGCTTAACAGGAAGCCGGGACTCACATGGCTACACCTTC.

This chain links TRBV5-6 with TRBJ1-1; D is uncertain. This CDR3 comprises 14 residues. The germline CDR1 and CDR2 sequences are SGHDT and YYEEEE. The V gene lost 0 bases and the J gene lost 2 bases, with 8 bases spanning the gap. The CDR3 loop reads CASSLEPGNTEAFF. CDR3 nucleotides: TGTGCCAGCAGCTTGGAGCCAGGAAACACTGAAGCTTTCTTT.

The rearrangement uses TRBV5-1 and TRBJ1-4; D might be TRBD1 (6 bases). Germline CDR1 is SGHRS and CDR2 is YFSETQ. V was pared by 9 bases and J by 10 bases, with 22 bases between. CDR3 length equals 14 residues. CDR3 in amino acids: CATMRRRTVGKLFF. The CDR3 region has the DNA TGCGCCACTATGCGCAGAAGGACAGTGGGAAAACTGTTTTTT.

The rearrangement uses TRBV10-2 and TRBJ2-2, with TRBD2 identical over 8 bases. V dropped 6 bases and J dropped 5; count of bases not matched to a gene: 5. CDR1 is WSHSY, CDR2 SAAADI, per germline. CDR3 size: 14 residues. Here the CDR3 reads CASRDSGTTGELFF. In DNA, the CDR3 is TGCGCCAGCAGGGATAGCGGGACGACCGGGGAGCTGTTTTTT.

The chain couples TRBV6-6 to TRBJ2-7; D uncertain. Germline V gives CDR1 MNHNY, CDR2 SVGAGI (reference sequence). Trimming took off 4 bases at V and 1 base at J, with 8 bases between the two ends. The CDR3 totals 13 residues. CDR3 in amino acids: CASSLTPSYEQYF. The CDR3 nucleotides read TGTGCCAGCAGTTTGACACCTTCCTACGAGCAGTACTTC.

The V gene is TRBV2, the J gene TRBJ2-7; D is unresolved. CDR3 length equals 15 residues. The ends were cut back, 4 bases at V and 3 bases at J, with 16 bases in the middle. CDR1 and CDR2 from the germline V gene are SNHLY and FYNNEI. The CDR3 DNA is TGTGCCAGCAGTGCCGAGGCAATCCTAATCTACGAGCAGTACTTC. This encodes CASSAEAILIYEQYF.

The V and J genes are TRBV4-1 and TRBJ2-4, with D possibly TRBD2 on 6 matching bases. V gave up 0 bases and J gave up 2 bases, with 17 bases separating them. The CDR3 totals 18 residues. CDR1 is MGHRA and CDR2 is YSYEKL in the germline V gene. CDR3 bases: TGCGCCAGCAGCCAAGAACCTAGATTGGAGGGAACCAAAAACATTCAGTACTTC. Amino acids: CASSQEPRLEGTKNIQYF.

J is TRBJ2-3 and V is TRBV7-2; 7 nucleotides agree with TRBD2. The CDR3 extends over 14 amino acids. V was pared by 3 bases and J by 5 bases, with 5 bases of the junction left unmatched. Germline loops: CDR1 SGHTA, CDR2 FQGNSA. The chain's CDR3 is CASSFPTSRDTQYF. The CDR3 DNA follows: TGTGCCAGCAGCTTCCCGACTAGCCGAGATACGCAGTATTTT.

CDR3 nucleotides: TGTGCCTGGAGTCCAAACTATGGCTACACCTTC. Its translation is CAWSPNYGYTF. The chain couples TRBV30 to TRBJ1-2; D remains ambiguous. The CDR3 runs 11 residues. CDR1 is GTSNPN and CDR2 is SVGIG in the germline V gene (reference sequence). Trimming cost V 2 bases and J 2 bases, with 3 bases left between them.

The chain has TRBV10-1 and TRBJ2-7; 10 bases agree with TRBD2. The CDR3 loop spans 15 amino acids. The V segment lost 4 bases and the J segment 6 bases; nucleotides outside the gene matches: 9. CDR1 is WNHNN and CDR2 is SYGVQD in the germline V gene (reference sequence). CDR3 loop: CASSVTGLAAFEQYF. As DNA, the CDR3 is TGCGCCAGCAGTGTTACCGGACTAGCGGCTTTCGAGCAGTACTTC.

V usage is TRBV27 and J usage is TRBJ2-6, with D maybe TRBD2 (5 bases). Trimming took off 7 bases at V and 2 bases at J, with 12 bases between the two ends. Germline V gene lookup returns CDR1 MNHEY and CDR2 SMNVEV (reference sequence). The CDR3 has 15 amino acids. The CDR3 sequence: CASTPRGTGANVLTF. CDR3 in DNA: TGTGCCAGCACCCCCCGAGGGACTGGGGCCAACGTCCTGACTTTC.